This T cell receptor beta chain was observed in a study of T-cell memory formation after mild COVID-19. TCRdb ran MiXCR on the 5' RACE reads and lists one entry per CDR3 protein. The sample records around 30,000 distinct CDR3 sequences, 12% being singletons. Germline lookup yields CDR1 SGHDT and CDR2 YYEEEE. The CDR3 has 16 residues. V lost 4 bases and J lost 0, with 16 bases in between. Many counts were recorded for this clonotype. The material sequenced was PBMCs or a T cell subset sorted from them (not recorded which). This clonotype originated in an adult woman who had mild COVID-19 (a few samples of this study predate the infection). Cell type and time point are not known. The chain combines TRBV5-6 with TRBJ1-1, with D possibly matching TRBD1 (6 bases). CDR3 amino acids: CASSRPRTAMNTEAFF. The CDR3, as DNA: TGTGCCAGCAGCCGACCCCGGACAGCGATGAACACTGAAGCTTTCTTT.